This T cell receptor beta chain was captured in a study of PD-L1 blockade in urothelial cancer. Background on the study: Blood analysis was done at 3 weeks (second dose) and 6 weeks after treatment began. Per blood sample, T cells had a median of about 130,000.

This clone was recorded only once. The time point denotes: peripheral blood 6 weeks after treatment start. Urothelial carcinoma in patients was locally advanced or metastatic. A spike-in of synthetic TCR analog templates was added to each PCR. Sequencing used immunoSEQ multiplex PCR; TCRdb keeps in-frame clones, though not all of them. The data contain about 110,000 clones, around 93% of them singletons. Germline-derived CDR1 and CDR2 are SNHLY and FYNNEI. Trimming removed 6 bases at V and 0 bases at J, with 12 bases between. This CDR3 is built from 15 residues. The chain has TRBV2 and TRBJ1-3; no clear D. This clonotype originated in a man aged 55 to 70 with urothelial cancer. The sample was PBMCs, taken around atezolizumab (anti-PD-L1) treatment. In DNA, the CDR3 is TGTGCCAGCAGACCCGAAGGGAGCTCTGGAAACACCATATATTTT. The encoded protein is CASRPEGSSGNTIYF.